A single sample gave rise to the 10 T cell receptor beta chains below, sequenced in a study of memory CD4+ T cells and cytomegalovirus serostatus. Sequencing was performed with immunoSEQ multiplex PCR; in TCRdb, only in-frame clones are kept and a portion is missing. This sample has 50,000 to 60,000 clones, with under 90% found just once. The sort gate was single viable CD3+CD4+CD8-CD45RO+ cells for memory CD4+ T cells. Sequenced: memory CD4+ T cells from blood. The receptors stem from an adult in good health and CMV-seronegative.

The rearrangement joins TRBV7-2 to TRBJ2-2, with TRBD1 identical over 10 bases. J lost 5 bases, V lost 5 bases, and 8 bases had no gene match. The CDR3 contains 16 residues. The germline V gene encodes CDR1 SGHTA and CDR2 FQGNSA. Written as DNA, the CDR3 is TGTGCCAGCAGCCTCCGGGACAGGGGTAGTACCGGGGAGCTGTTTTTT. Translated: CASSLRDRGSTGELFF.

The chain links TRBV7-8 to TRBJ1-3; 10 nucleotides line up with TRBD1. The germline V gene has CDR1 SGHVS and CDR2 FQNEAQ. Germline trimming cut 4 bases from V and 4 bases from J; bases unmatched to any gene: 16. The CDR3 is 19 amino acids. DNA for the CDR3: TGTGCCAGCAGCTCCCACGGACAGGGGGGTGTGGGGAGAGGAAACACCATATATTTT. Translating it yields CASSSHGQGGVGRGNTIYF. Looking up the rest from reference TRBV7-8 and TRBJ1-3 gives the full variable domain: GAGVSQSPRYKVAKRGQDVALRCDPISGHVSLFWYQQALGQGPEFLTYFQNEAQLDKSGLPSDRFFAERPEGSVSTLKIQRTQQEDSAVYLCASSSHGQGGVGRGNTIYFGEGSWLTVV.

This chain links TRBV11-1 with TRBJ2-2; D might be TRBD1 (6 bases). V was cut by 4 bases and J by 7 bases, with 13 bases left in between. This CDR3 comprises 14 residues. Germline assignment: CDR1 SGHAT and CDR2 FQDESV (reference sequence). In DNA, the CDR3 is TGTGCCAGCAGCTCGACAGGTCCCTTCGGGGAGCTGTTTTTT. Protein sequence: CASSSTGPFGELFF.

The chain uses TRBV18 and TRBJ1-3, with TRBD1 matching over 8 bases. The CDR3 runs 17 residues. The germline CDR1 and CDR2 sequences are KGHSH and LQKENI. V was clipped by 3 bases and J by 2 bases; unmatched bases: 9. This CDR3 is CASSPMQQGAAGNTIYF. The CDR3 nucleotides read TGTGCCAGCTCACCGATGCAGCAGGGGGCGGCTGGAAACACCATATATTTT. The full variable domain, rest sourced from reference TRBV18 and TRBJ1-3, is NAGVMQNPRHLVRRRGQEARLRCSPMKGHSHVYWYRQLPEEGLKFMVYLQKENIIDESGMPKERFSAEFPKEGPSILRIQQVVRGDSAAYFCASSPMQQGAAGNTIYFGEGSWLTVV.

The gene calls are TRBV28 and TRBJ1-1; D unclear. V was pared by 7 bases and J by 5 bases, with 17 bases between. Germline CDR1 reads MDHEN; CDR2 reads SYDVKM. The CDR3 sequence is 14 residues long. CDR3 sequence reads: CASTPSRVGTEAFF. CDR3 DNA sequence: TGTGCCAGCACCCCAAGTAGGGTCGGGACTGAAGCTTTCTTT.

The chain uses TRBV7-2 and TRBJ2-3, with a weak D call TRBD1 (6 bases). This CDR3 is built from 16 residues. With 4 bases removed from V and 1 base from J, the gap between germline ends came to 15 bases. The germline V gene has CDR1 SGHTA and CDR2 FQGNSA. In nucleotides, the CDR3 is TGTGCCAGCAGCTCGTCTACAGGGAGACGCACAGATACGCAGTATTTT. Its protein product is CASSSSTGRRTDTQYF.

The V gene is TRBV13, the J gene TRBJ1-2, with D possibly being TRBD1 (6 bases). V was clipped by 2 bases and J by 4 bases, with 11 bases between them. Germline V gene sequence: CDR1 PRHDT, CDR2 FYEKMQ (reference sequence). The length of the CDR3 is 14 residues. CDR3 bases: TGTGCCAGCAGCTTATCACAGGGCCTCTATGGCTACACCTTC. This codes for CASSLSQGLYGYTF. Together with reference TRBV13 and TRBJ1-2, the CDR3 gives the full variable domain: AAGVIQSPRHLIKEKRETATLKCYPIPRHDTVYWYQQGPGQDPQFLISFYEKMQSDKGSIPDRFSAQQFSDYHSELNMSSLELGDSALYFCASSLSQGLYGYTFGSGTRLTVV.

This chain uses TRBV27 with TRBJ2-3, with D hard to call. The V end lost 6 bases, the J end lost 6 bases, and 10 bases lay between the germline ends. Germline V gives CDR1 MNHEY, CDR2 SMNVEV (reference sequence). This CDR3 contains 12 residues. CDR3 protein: CASRSVADTQYF. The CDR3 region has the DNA TGTGCCAGCAGGTCTGTCGCGGATACGCAGTATTTT.

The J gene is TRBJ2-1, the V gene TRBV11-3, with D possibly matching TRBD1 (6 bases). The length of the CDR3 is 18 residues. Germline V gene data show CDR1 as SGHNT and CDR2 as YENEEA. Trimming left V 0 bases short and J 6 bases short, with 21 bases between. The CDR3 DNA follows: TGTGCCAGCAGCTTAGATCAAGGGGGATCGGGGACACCCAATGAGCAGTTCTTC. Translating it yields CASSLDQGGSGTPNEQFF.

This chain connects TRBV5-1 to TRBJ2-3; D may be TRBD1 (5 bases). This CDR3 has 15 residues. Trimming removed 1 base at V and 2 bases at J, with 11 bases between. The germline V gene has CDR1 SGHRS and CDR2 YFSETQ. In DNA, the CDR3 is TGCGCCAGCAGCTTGTCTACAGGTACCACAGATACGCAGTATTTT. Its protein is CASSLSTGTTDTQYF. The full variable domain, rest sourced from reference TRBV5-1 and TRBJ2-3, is KAGVTQTPRYLIKTRGQQVTLSCSPISGHRSVSWYQQTPGQGLQFLFEYFSETQRNKGNFPGRFSGRQFSNSRSEMNVSTLELGDSALYLCASSLSTGTTDTQYFGPGTRLTVL.